Sequencing of this TCR beta chain was carried out in a study of T cell responses to AZD1222 COVID-19 vaccine. Regarding this clone: Its antigen is still unknown.

Whole-study results and caveats: In all cases, repertoires were sampled only after the peak T cell response.

This table comes from immunoSEQ multiplex PCR, and its TCRdb copy is limited to in-frame clones, with some not included. The sample gives approximately 120,000 clones, approximately 85% of which show up once; about 4.4% is in the top ten. The trim removed 7 bases at V and 8 bases at J, leaving 11 bases unmatched. The CDR3 sequence is 14 residues long. CDR1 is MGHDK, CDR2 SYGVNS, per germline. The clonotype was recovered from an adult who received the AZD1222 COVID-19 vaccine. This sample comprised peripheral blood, obtained 28 days after the second AZD1222 dose. The chain uses TRBV25-1 and TRBJ2-1, with 7 nucleotides matching TRBD1. The CDR3 bases are TGTGCCAGCAATCGACAGGGCTTTGGCGATGAGCAGTTCTTC. Protein sequence: CASNRQGFGDEQFF.